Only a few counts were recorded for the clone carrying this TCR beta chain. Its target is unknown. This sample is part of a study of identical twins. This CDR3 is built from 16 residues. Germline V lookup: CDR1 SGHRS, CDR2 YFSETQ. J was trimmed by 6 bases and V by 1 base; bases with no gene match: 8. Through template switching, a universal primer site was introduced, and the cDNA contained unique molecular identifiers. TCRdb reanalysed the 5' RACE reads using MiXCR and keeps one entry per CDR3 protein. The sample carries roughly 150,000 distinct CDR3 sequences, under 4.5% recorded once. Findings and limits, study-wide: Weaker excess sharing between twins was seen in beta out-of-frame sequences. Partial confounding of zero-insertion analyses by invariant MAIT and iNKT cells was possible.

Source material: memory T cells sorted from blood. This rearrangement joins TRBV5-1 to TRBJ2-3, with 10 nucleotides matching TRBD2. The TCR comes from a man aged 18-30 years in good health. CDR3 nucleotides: TGCGCCAGCAGCTTGAACCTAGCGGGAGCTCGGGATACGCAGTATTTT. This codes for CASSLNLAGARDTQYF.